This T cell receptor (beta chain) was retrieved from a study of control samples from healthy donors and cancer patients. This clone was seen only once. V shed 2 bases and J 6 bases; nucleotides not matched to a gene: 4. CDR1 SGHTA and CDR2 FQGNSA come from the germline V gene. The CDR3 length is 15 residues. TCRdb's copy holds only in-frame clones and misses some; the assay was immunoSEQ multiplex PCR. Among approximately 87,000 clones, roughly 89% were seen once, and the ten largest hold roughly 15%. The genes are TRBV7-2 and TRBJ2-1; 10 nucleotides agree with TRBD2. Sequencing used blood. The origin of this receptor is a man in his fifties in good health. CDR3 coding DNA: TGTGCCAGCAGCTTACTAGCGGGGGAGATCAATGAGCAGTTCTTC. Translated, it gives CASSLLAGEINEQFF. Based on the CDR3 plus reference TRBV7-2 and TRBJ2-1, the full variable domain is GAGVSQSPSNKVTEKGKDVELRCDPISGHTALYWYRQSLGQGLEFLIYFQGNSAPDKSGLPSDRFSAERTGGSVSTLTIQRTQQEDSAVYLCASSLLAGEINEQFFGPGTRLTVL.